Following are 3 T cell receptor beta chains from one sample sequenced in a study of patients and donors after allogeneic stem cell transplantation. TCRdb analysed the RT-PCR reads with MiXCR anew, one entry per CDR3 protein. The repertoire holds about 74,000 distinct CDR3 sequences, with around a quarter as singletons. Sequencing was done on a sample of blood, either unsorted or a sorted T cell fraction (not recorded which). The origin of the receptors is a human donor who was either an allogeneic HSCT recipient or a stem cell or donor lymphocyte infusion donor (not recorded which). It is not recorded whose cells these are; they may come from a transplant donor.

CDR3 nucleotides: TGTGCCAGCAGTCCCTCTGGAACGGCAATGTGGGGCAATCAGCCCCAGCATTTT. It translates to CASSPSGTAMWGNQPQHF. This chain uses TRBV12-3 or TRBV12-4 with TRBJ1-5; D gene unclear. V dropped 5 bases and J dropped 2 bases, with 22 bases sitting between them. The length of the CDR3 is 18 residues.

The rearrangement links TRBV6-6 to TRBJ1-4, with TRBD1 matching over 7 bases. Germline trimming cut 0 bases from V and 8 bases from J; bases unmatched to any gene: 6. The germline V gene encodes CDR1 MNHNY and CDR2 SVGAGI (reference sequence). This CDR3 comprises 15 residues. CDR3 protein: CASSYSTGRGEKLFF. The CDR3 nucleotides read TGTGCCAGCAGTTACTCGACAGGGCGAGGGGAAAAACTGTTTTTT.

This chain uses TRBV7-2 with TRBJ2-5; weak D call: TRBD2 (5 bases). Per the germline V gene, CDR1 is SGHTA and CDR2 is FQGNSA. V was clipped by 5 bases and J by 2 bases, with 9 bases between them. CDR3 length equals 13 residues. Here the CDR3 DNA reads TGTGCCAGCAGCCGGTGGGAGCAAGAGACCCAGTACTTC. Protein sequence: CASSRWEQETQYF.